The rows below give T cell receptor beta chains drawn from one sample of a study of blood T cell repertoires in COVID-19. Here immunoSEQ multiplex PCR was the method, and the copy in TCRdb shows in-frame clones only, minus some. The sample yields around 62,000 clones, approximately 90% seen once. Sample: peripheral blood. All receptors come from a human donor in a cohort sampled during active COVID-19. Both conserved end residues are part of each CDR3. Each record gives: J gene, V gene, CDR3 length, clone size, D gene, CDR3 DNA, CDR3 protein. The D gene is left open where the match is weak. For some rows the clone size is stated as once, few or many, or as a class when expanded; others skip it.

j_call: TRBJ2-7; v_call: TRBV19; cdr3_length: 14; clone_size: .; d_call: .; cdr3_nt: TGTGCCAGTAGTTACCAAGGGGGCGCGGGGGAGCAGTACTTC; cdr3_aa: CASSYQGGAGEQYF
j_call: TRBJ1-1; v_call: TRBV28; cdr3_length: 14; clone_size: .; d_call: .; cdr3_nt: TGTGCCAGCCTACCTACTAGGGCTTCCACTGAAGCTTTCTTT; cdr3_aa: CASLPTRASTEAFF
j_call: TRBJ2-7; v_call: TRBV7-9; cdr3_length: 15; clone_size: .; d_call: .; cdr3_nt: TGTGCCAGCAGCCCCCCCCACGGGGAAACCTACGAGCAGTACTTC; cdr3_aa: CASSPPHGETYEQYF
j_call: TRBJ1-4; v_call: TRBV18; cdr3_length: 14; clone_size: .; d_call: .; cdr3_nt: TGTGCCAGCTCCTTACAGGGAACTAATGAAAAACTGTTTTTT; cdr3_aa: CASSLQGTNEKLFF
j_call: TRBJ1-1; v_call: TRBV3-1/TRBV3-2; cdr3_length: 17; clone_size: .; d_call: TRBD1; cdr3_nt: TGTGCCAGCAGCCCGAGTACAACAGGGGTCAGGGGGGCTGAAGCTTTCTTT; cdr3_aa: CASSPSTTGVRGAEAFF
j_call: TRBJ1-1; v_call: TRBV4-1; cdr3_length: 15; clone_size: once; d_call: TRBD1; cdr3_nt: TGCGCCAGCAGCCAAGAATACAGGGGGCTAGGTGAAGCTTTCTTT; cdr3_aa: CASSQEYRGLGEAFF
j_call: TRBJ2-5; v_call: TRBV21-1; cdr3_length: 14; clone_size: .; d_call: .; cdr3_nt: TGTGCCAGCCCCGGATGCAGGGGGGAAGAGACCCAGTACTTC; cdr3_aa: CASPGCRGEETQYF
j_call: TRBJ2-5; v_call: TRBV3-1/TRBV3-2; cdr3_length: 16; clone_size: .; d_call: .; cdr3_nt: TGTGCCAGCAGTCAATTGGGCGGGGCGAGGCCAGAGACCCAGTACTTC; cdr3_aa: CASSQLGGARPETQYF
j_call: TRBJ2-5; v_call: TRBV7-2; cdr3_length: 18; clone_size: .; d_call: .; cdr3_nt: TGTGCCAGCAGCTTAGGCGTTCGGAGTAGCTGGCTAAAAGAGACCCAGTACTTC; cdr3_aa: CASSLGVRSSWLKETQYF
j_call: TRBJ2-7; v_call: TRBV19; cdr3_length: 11; clone_size: .; d_call: .; cdr3_nt: TGTGCCAGTAGTGTTGGGGGCCAGCAGTACTTC; cdr3_aa: CASSVGGQQYF
j_call: TRBJ1-2; v_call: TRBV15; cdr3_length: 15; clone_size: once; d_call: .; cdr3_nt: TGTGCCACCAGCAGTCGGAGACAGAACCCCAATGGCTACACCTTC; cdr3_aa: CATSSRRQNPNGYTF
j_call: TRBJ2-7; v_call: TRBV5-4; cdr3_length: 15; clone_size: .; d_call: TRBD2; cdr3_nt: TGTGCCAGCAGCCCCGCCCTAGCGGAAAACTACGAGCAGTACTTC; cdr3_aa: CASSPALAENYEQYF
j_call: TRBJ2-7; v_call: TRBV19; cdr3_length: 15; clone_size: .; d_call: TRBD1; cdr3_nt: TGTGCCAGTAGTATAGGGACAGGGGGCTCCTACGAGCAGTACTTC; cdr3_aa: CASSIGTGGSYEQYF